The source of this TCR beta chain is a study of blood T cell repertoires in COVID-19. For the study at large: Specimens from acute and convalescent COVID-19 originated in the United States, Italy and Spain.

This clone was seen a single time. The method was immunoSEQ multiplex PCR; TCRdb's version includes in-frame clones alone and lacks a portion of them. The table includes roughly 400,000 clones, around 90% detected once. The sequenced sample consisted of PBMCs or T cells enriched from blood (not recorded which). This sequence was found in a man younger than 35 who had recovered from COVID-19.

CDR3 in DNA: TGTGCCAGCAGCCCCGAGCGGGGCACAGATACGCAGTATTTT. Its translation: CASSPERGTDTQYF. The J gene is TRBJ2-3, the V gene TRBV5-5; TRBD2 might be the D (6 bases). The CDR3 extends over 14 amino acids. With 4 bases removed from V and 1 base from J, the gap between germline ends came to 10 bases. Germline loops: CDR1 SGHKS, CDR2 YYEKEE (reference sequence).